Listed below are T cell receptor beta chains from one sample, sequenced in a study of technical replicates of blood from several donors. Measured with immunoSEQ multiplex PCR; TCRdb has only the in-frame clones, and not every one. The sample lists tens of thousands of clones, about 90% occurring once. Material for sequencing was PBMCs. The receptors come from a human donor in good health. Some clones in this sample may be carry-over from other donors' samples. Each CDR3 is given with its conserved first and last residue. D genes are given only for firm matches. Size is stated for part of the rows, as once, few or many counts, or as a class when the clone is expanded.

TRBV10-3	TRBJ2-7	TRBD1	NA	CAISEPGQGLGQYF	TGTGCCATCAGTGAACCGGGACAGGGTTTGGGGCAGTACTTC
TRBV10-3	TRBJ2-1	NA	NA	CAISGGLDNEQFF	TGTGCCATCAGTGGGGGGCTCGACAATGAGCAGTTCTTC
TRBV11-2	TRBJ1-6	NA	NA	CASSPGQRGSPLHF	TGTGCCAGCAGCCCCGGACAGAGAGGTTCACCCCTCCACTTT
TRBV27	TRBJ2-7	TRBD1	NA	CASGHGQAYEQYF	TGTGCCAGCGGACACGGACAGGCCTACGAGCAGTACTTC
TRBV7-2	TRBJ2-7	TRBD2	NA	CASSLGSGRVNEQYF	TGTGCCAGCAGCTTAGGGAGCGGGAGAGTTAACGAGCAGTACTTC
TRBV2	TRBJ2-7	TRBD2	NA	CASNSGRRIEQYF	TGTGCCAGCAACAGCGGGAGAAGAATCGAGCAGTACTTC
TRBV6-5	TRBJ2-7	TRBD2	NA	CASSKPTSGSYEQYF	TGTGCCAGCAGCAAACCGACTAGCGGTAGCTACGAGCAGTACTTC
TRBV5-4	TRBJ2-7	NA	once	CASSFSQGSSYEQYF	TGTGCCAGCAGCTTCTCGCAGGGGTCAAGCTACGAGCAGTACTTC
TRBV5-4	TRBJ1-5	TRBD1	NA	CASSRGDTTGTGPQHF	TGTGCCAGCAGCCGAGGAGACACTACAGGGACAGGGCCCCAGCATTTT
TRBV29-1	TRBJ2-7	NA	NA	CSVEVTRLSYEQYF	TGCAGCGTTGAAGTGACTAGGCTCTCCTACGAGCAGTACTTC
TRBV4-2	TRBJ2-2	TRBD2	NA	CASSQDPRLAGGRAGELFF	TGTGCCAGCAGCCAAGATCCCCGGCTAGCGGGAGGGCGGGCCGGGGAGCTGTTTTTT
TRBV7-9	TRBJ2-5	TRBD2	once	CASSLMLAGQETQYF	TGTGCCAGCAGCTTAATGCTAGCGGGGCAAGAGACCCAGTACTTC
TRBV4-2	TRBJ1-2	TRBD1	NA	CASSQDRTGEVYGYTF	TGTGCCAGCAGCCAAGACCGGACAGGGGAAGTCTATGGCTACACCTTC
TRBV5-4	TRBJ2-5	TRBD2	NA	CASSFDGRTRKETQYF	TGTGCCAGCAGCTTCGACGGGAGGACCAGGAAAGAGACCCAGTACTTC
TRBV11-2	TRBJ2-1	TRBD2	NA	CASSLATSGSIYEQFF	TGTGCCAGCAGCCTAGCGACTAGCGGGAGTATCTATGAGCAGTTCTTC
TRBV29-1	TRBJ2-7	NA	NA	CSASTSRYEQYF	TGCAGCGCCTCGACTAGTAGGTACGAGCAGTACTTC
TRBV6-1	TRBJ1-5	NA	once	CASSDRGGVQPQHF	TGTGCCAGCAGTGACCGGGGGGGGGTTCAGCCCCAGCATTTT
TRBV2	TRBJ2-3	TRBD2	NA	CASSATGLRSTDTQYF	TGTGCCAGCAGTGCAACGGGACTACGTAGCACAGATACGCAGTATTTT
TRBV27	TRBJ1-1	NA	NA	CASSYGQSWLNTEAFF	TGTGCCAGCAGTTATGGACAGTCTTGGCTGAACACTGAAGCTTTCTTT
TRBV5-4	TRBJ2-1	TRBD2	NA	CASSYSSGGFYNEQFF	TGTGCCAGCAGCTACTCTAGCGGGGGATTCTACAATGAGCAGTTCTTC
TRBV19	TRBJ2-7	TRBD2	NA	CARLPPIDHPGLAGDPYEQYF	TGTGCCAGACTACCACCCATAGACCATCCGGGACTAGCGGGAGATCCCTACGAGCAGTACTTC
TRBV4-2	TRBJ2-7	TRBD2	NA	CASSQDRTSGSRGEQYF	TGTGCCAGCAGCCAAGATCGAACTAGCGGGAGTAGAGGCGAGCAGTACTTC
TRBV7-9	TRBJ2-7	NA	NA	CASSREDIVQYF	TGTGCCAGCAGCCGCGAGGATATTGTGCAGTACTTC
TRBV11-2	TRBJ2-7	TRBD2	NA	CASSFDRPLAGSEQYF	TGTGCCAGCAGCTTTGATCGGCCACTAGCGGGATCCGAGCAGTACTTC
TRBV7-2	TRBJ2-2	TRBD2	NA	CASRHKGLAENTGELFF	TGTGCCAGCAGGCACAAGGGACTAGCGGAGAACACCGGGGAGCTGTTTTTT
TRBV19	TRBJ1-6	NA	NA	CASSITGSSYNSPLHF	TGTGCCAGTAGTATAACAGGGAGCTCCTATAATTCACCCCTCCACTTT
TRBV18	TRBJ2-5	NA	NA	CASSPREETQYF	TGTGCCAGCTCACCCAGGGAAGAGACCCAGTACTTC
TRBV4-2	TRBJ2-1	TRBD2	NA	CASSQLPSGGHSYNEQFF	TGTGCCAGCAGCCAGCTGCCTAGCGGGGGGCACTCCTACAATGAGCAGTTCTTC
TRBV5-1	TRBJ1-6	TRBD1	NA	CASMPGGAHNSPLHF	TGCGCCAGCATGCCAGGGGGCGCCCATAATTCACCCCTCCACTTT
TRBV7-3	TRBJ1-1	NA	NA	CASSLTGQGTEAFF	TGTGCCAGCAGCTTAACAGGGCAGGGCACTGAAGCTTTCTTT
TRBV6-5	TRBJ1-5	NA	once	CASRQGNGGQPQHF	TGTGCCAGCAGACAAGGCAATGGGGGCCAGCCCCAGCATTTT
TRBV6-1	TRBJ1-5	NA	NA	CASIEGRVWQPQHF	TGTGCCAGCATAGAAGGCAGGGTCTGGCAGCCCCAGCATTTT
TRBV21-1	TRBJ2-3	NA	NA	CASSTFSWTWLEADTQYF	TGTGCCAGCAGCACCTTTAGCTGGACTTGGTTGGAGGCAGATACGCAGTATTTT
TRBV9	TRBJ2-1	NA	NA	CASSDRPRKQQFF	TGTGCCAGCAGCGATCGCCCCAGGAAACAGCAGTTCTTC
TRBV2	TRBJ2-1	NA	NA	CASQGLGNEQFF	TGTGCCAGCCAGGGTCTGGGTAATGAGCAGTTCTTC
TRBV27	TRBJ2-3	NA	NA	CASSRGRTAGDTQYF	TGTGCCAGCAGCAGGGGGAGGACAGCGGGAGATACGCAGTATTTT
TRBV27	TRBJ2-1	TRBD1	NA	CASSLRSAGGYNEQFF	TGTGCCAGCAGTTTAAGGTCGGCAGGGGGTTACAATGAGCAGTTCTTC
TRBV4-2	TRBJ2-7	NA	NA	CASSQQPGEYYEQYF	TGTGCCAGCAGCCAGCAGCCGGGGGAATACTACGAGCAGTACTTC
TRBV7-9	TRBJ2-4	NA	NA	CASSPPGDIQYF	TGTGCCAGCAGCCCTCCCGGGGACATTCAGTACTTC
TRBV21-1	TRBJ2-3	NA	NA	CASSNGPRVFTDTQYF	TGTGCCAGCAGCAATGGCCCCAGGGTATTTACAGATACGCAGTATTTT
TRBV5-6	TRBJ2-1	TRBD2	few	CASSLVRGGNEQFF	TGTGCCAGCAGCTTGGTACGGGGAGGGAATGAGCAGTTCTTC
TRBV9	TRBJ2-2	NA	NA	CASSLAATNTGELFF	TGTGCCAGCAGCCTGGCAGCGACGAACACCGGGGAGCTGTTTTTT
TRBV11-3	TRBJ2-1	NA	NA	CASSLGTDNEQFF	TGTGCCAGCAGCTTAGGGACAGACAATGAGCAGTTCTTC
TRBV7-2	TRBJ2-1	TRBD2	NA	CASSLSTSGRPPYNEQFF	TGTGCCAGCAGCTTAAGTACTAGCGGGAGGCCCCCCTACAATGAGCAGTTCTTC
TRBV20-1	TRBJ2-5	NA	NA	CSARPEETQYF	TGCAGTGCTAGACCCGAAGAGACCCAGTACTTC
TRBV15	TRBJ1-4	NA	NA	CATSRDSPGEKLFF	TGTGCCACCAGCAGGGACAGCCCAGGAGAAAAACTGTTTTTT
TRBV25-1	TRBJ1-6	TRBD1	once	CASRGTENSPLHF	TGTGCCAGCAGAGGGACAGAAAATTCACCCCTCCACTTT
TRBV5-1	TRBJ2-2	TRBD1	NA	CASSRGQGITGELFF	TGCGCCAGCAGCAGGGGACAGGGGATAACCGGGGAGCTGTTTTTT
TRBV6-5	TRBJ2-7	TRBD2	once	CASSTRTSANYEQYF	TGTGCCAGCAGCACCAGGACTAGCGCGAACTACGAGCAGTACTTC
TRBV4-3	TRBJ1-2	NA	NA	CASSQVWQNNYGYTF	TGCGCCAGCAGCCAAGTGTGGCAGAACAACTATGGCTACACCTTC
TRBV7-2	TRBJ2-1	TRBD1	NA	CASSLDPGQGSNEQFF	TGTGCCAGCAGCTTAGACCCGGGACAGGGGTCCAATGAGCAGTTCTTC
TRBV27	TRBJ2-7	NA	NA	CASRRPGVYEQYF	TGTGCCAGCAGAAGGCCGGGGGTTTACGAGCAGTACTTC